This T cell receptor (beta chain) stems from a study of blood T cell repertoires in COVID-19. Study summary: The cDNA or gDNA used as material had been derived from T cells, B-cell-depleted T cells, or PBMCs.

CDR1 is LGHDT, CDR2 YNNKEL, per germline (reference sequence). The CDR3 runs 18 residues. V lost 0 bases to trimming and J lost 4 bases; unmatched junction nucleotides: 9. Clones were read by immunoSEQ multiplex PCR, and TCRdb kept only the in-frame ones, dropping some. Of about 20,000 clones in the sample, roughly 90% were seen once. The chain carries TRBV3-1 (or the pseudogene TRBV3-2) and TRBJ2-7, with 13 bases matching TRBD2. The source material was peripheral blood. The origin of this receptor is a human donor in a cohort sampled during active COVID-19. CDR3 amino acids: CASSQDCSGTSGKYEQYF. For the CDR3, the DNA is TGTGCCAGCAGCCAAGATTGCTCCGGGACTAGCGGGAAGTACGAGCAGTACTTC.